This is a list of T cell receptor beta chains from one sample in a study of blood T cells in healthy people across ages. TCRdb recomputed calls from the 5' RACE reads with MiXCR, one row per CDR3 protein. Counted here are 800,000 or so distinct CDR3 sequences, roughly 25% occurring once; the ten biggest clones make up under 4.5%. This sample also appeared in a second study, on T cells of mothers and their children.

Sequenced material: blood. Every receptor here comes from a boy aged 10-17 years in good health. Each CDR3 is given with its conserved first and last residue. D genes are given only for firm matches. Clone sizes are given selectively: once, few, many, or a class where the clone is expanded.

clone_size	v_call	d_call	j_call	cdr3_aa	cdr3_nt
few	TRBV4-1	.	TRBJ1-5	CASSQLEGSSNQPQHF	TGCGCCAGCAGCCAACTCGAGGGCAGCAGCAATCAGCCCCAGCATTTT
.	TRBV9	.	TRBJ1-6	CASSVDVYSPLHF	TGTGCCAGCAGCGTAGATGTCTATTCACCCCTCCACTTT
few	TRBV6-2/TRBV6-3	.	TRBJ2-5	CASSLHSEETQYF	TGTGCCAGCAGCCTACATAGTGAAGAGACCCAGTACTTC
.	TRBV5-1	.	TRBJ2-1	CASSSLPGLSNEQFF	TGCGCCAGCAGCTCTTTGCCGGGATTAAGTAATGAGCAGTTCTTC
few	TRBV3-1	TRBD1	TRBJ1-4	CASSYRAGGPEKLFF	TGTGCCAGCAGCTACCGGGCAGGGGGCCCTGAAAAACTGTTTTTT
.	TRBV15	.	TRBJ2-7	CATSRDGGNYEQYF	TGTGCCACCAGCAGAGATGGAGGAAACTACGAGCAGTACTTC
few	TRBV20-1	.	TRBJ1-1	CSASWDEAFF	TGCAGTGCTAGCTGGGATGAAGCTTTCTTT
.	TRBV6-5	TRBD1	TRBJ1-2	CASSYLDRGPTNYGYTF	TGTGCCAGCAGTTACTTGGACAGGGGACCGACTAACTATGGCTACACCTTC
.	TRBV21-1	.	TRBJ2-4	CASSKVLRGGAKNIQYF	TGTGCCAGCAGCAAAGTCTTAAGGGGGGGAGCCAAAAACATTCAGTACTTC
.	TRBV20-1	TRBD2	TRBJ2-3	CSARDNKAGVGDTQYF	TGCAGTGCTAGAGATAATAAAGCGGGGGTTGGAGATACGCAGTATTTT
.	TRBV6-2/TRBV6-3	.	TRBJ2-5	CASSYGAKGETQYF	TGTGCCAGCAGTTACGGAGCAAAGGGGGAGACCCAGTACTTC
.	TRBV29-1	TRBD2	TRBJ2-1	CSVRLAGEFGQFF	TGCAGCGTTAGACTAGCGGGAGAATTCGGGCAGTTCTTC
.	TRBV7-8	.	TRBJ2-5	CASSMDLQETQYF	TGTGCCAGCAGCATGGACTTACAAGAGACCCAGTACTTC
.	TRBV20-1	.	TRBJ2-7	CSAEGTEQYF	TGCAGTGCTGAGGGGACCGAGCAGTACTTC
few	TRBV4-1	.	TRBJ1-6	CASSQGILQGSPLHF	TGCGCCAGCAGCCAAGGAATCCTTCAGGGCTCACCCCTCCACTTT
.	TRBV7-6	TRBD1	TRBJ2-2	CASSLSLGTGATGELFF	TGTGCCAGCAGCTTATCTCTTGGGACAGGGGCCACCGGGGAGCTGTTTTTT
.	TRBV3-1	.	TRBJ2-5	CASSRALARETQYF	TGTGCCAGCAGCCGCGCGCTAGCGCGAGAGACCCAGTACTTC
once	TRBV7-9	.	TRBJ1-2	CASSWAADRLKYGYTF	TGTGCCAGCAGCTGGGCCGCGGACAGACTAAAGTATGGCTACACCTTC
few	TRBV7-2	TRBD2	TRBJ2-7	CASSQSGAGRHEQYF	TGTGCCAGCAGCCAAAGCGGGGCCGGTCGCCACGAGCAGTACTTC
few	TRBV4-3	TRBD1	TRBJ2-1	CASSQGVPGQTKSSSYNEQFF	TGCGCCAGCAGCCAGGGGGTTCCGGGACAGACTAAATCATCCTCCTACAATGAGCAGTTCTTC
few	TRBV27	TRBD2	TRBJ2-3	CATRTSGSDTQYF	TGTGCCACCCGGACTAGCGGGTCAGATACGCAGTATTTT
few	TRBV28	.	TRBJ2-5	CASSLRGIEETQYF	TGTGCCAGCAGTTTAAGGGGGATAGAAGAGACCCAGTACTTC
few	TRBV4-3	TRBD2	TRBJ2-7	CASSHRRDYHEQYF	TGCGCCAGCAGTCACCGTCGGGACTATCACGAGCAGTACTTC
few	TRBV30	.	TRBJ1-2	CACRRDHIDYGYTF	TGTGCCTGCCGGCGGGATCATATAGACTATGGCTACACCTTC
few	TRBV7-2	.	TRBJ2-2	CASRIVGGTGELFF	TGTGCCAGCAGGATCGTGGGCGGGACCGGGGAGCTGTTTTTT
.	TRBV12-3/TRBV12-4	.	TRBJ2-7	CASSLEGPREQYF	TGTGCCAGCAGTTTAGAGGGTCCACGCGAGCAGTACTTC
few	TRBV7-9	.	TRBJ2-1	CASSLGGMAFLSYNEQFF	TGTGCCAGCAGCTTAGGCGGTATGGCGTTCCTCTCCTACAATGAGCAGTTCTTC
once	TRBV9	.	TRBJ1-6	CASSVDDSTGRSPLHF	TGTGCCAGCAGCGTAGACGATAGCACAGGCCGCTCACCCCTCCACTTT
.	TRBV18	.	TRBJ2-2	CASSINTGELFF	TGTGCCAGCTCTATCAACACCGGGGAGCTGTTTTTT
.	TRBV29-1	.	TRBJ2-3	CSVEGQNERDTQYF	TGCAGCGTTGAGGGCCAGAATGAGAGAGATACGCAGTATTTT
.	TRBV18	TRBD2	TRBJ2-7	CASSSGLGAGDYEQYF	TGTGCCAGCTCATCAGGCCTCGGAGCGGGAGACTACGAGCAGTACTTC
.	TRBV7-2	.	TRBJ2-7	CASSFGVRGEQHF	TGTGCCAGCAGCTTCGGGGTAAGGGGAGAGCAGCACTTC
.	TRBV2	.	TRBJ1-5	CASSESEFLGTQPQHF	TGTGCCAGCAGTGAAAGTGAATTCTTAGGGACTCAGCCCCAGCATTTT
few	TRBV20-1	.	TRBJ2-5	CSASSQGRAETQYF	TGCAGTGCTAGTTCCCAGGGAAGAGCGGAGACCCAGTACTTC
few	TRBV18	.	TRBJ1-2	CASSPNADYYGYTF	TGTGCCAGCTCACCAAATGCGGATTACTATGGCTACACCTTC
.	TRBV7-8	.	TRBJ2-7	CASSLGPDREQYF	TGTGCCAGCAGCTTAGGGCCCGACCGAGAGCAGTACTTC
.	TRBV20-1	TRBD1	TRBJ1-2	CSAPGQANYGYTF	TGCAGTGCTCCTGGACAGGCTAACTATGGCTACACCTTC
.	TRBV12-3/TRBV12-4	.	TRBJ1-2	CASSLGRHGYTF	TGCGCCAGCAGTTTGGGACGCCATGGCTACACCTTC
few	TRBV5-1	TRBD1	TRBJ2-3	CASSLLSREGADTQYF	TGCGCCAGCAGCTTGCTTTCTCGAGAGGGGGCGGATACGCAGTATTTT
.	TRBV19	.	TRBJ2-6	CASLSSGANVLTF	TGTGCCAGCCTATCCTCTGGGGCCAACGTCCTGACTTTC
.	TRBV5-1	.	TRBJ2-7	CASSLGAGRNEQYF	TGCGCCAGCAGCTTGGGGGCAGGCCGAAACGAGCAGTACTTC